The entry below describes one T cell receptor (beta chain). Its antigen is not known. TCR beta CDR3 regions were amplified from RNA. First-round RT-PCR targeting the TCR CDR3 was performed with the HTBI primer set. TCRdb reanalysed the multiplex PCR reads using MiXCR and keeps one entry per CDR3 protein. Of about 700,000 distinct CDR3 sequences in the sample, 45% were seen once. Germline CDR1 reads SGHVS; CDR2 reads FQNEAQ. The V and J ends lost 5 bases and 4 bases, in that order; junction bases with no gene match: 2. This CDR3 has 14 residues. These data belong to a study of T cells in Graves' hyperthyroidism and ophthalmopathy. Findings and limits, study-wide: Peripheral blood also featured most of the thyroid clonotypes expanded above 0.001.

The chain recombines TRBV7-8 with TRBJ2-5, with 12 bases aligning to TRBD1. This receptor was taken from an adult man with Graves' disease, either hyperthyroidism or ophthalmopathy (not recorded which). What was sequenced was peripheral blood or thyroid tissue (not recorded which). CDR3 nucleotides: TGTGCCAGCAGCGGGACAGGGGGCGTAGAGACCCAGTACTTC. Protein product: CASSGTGGVETQYF.